This T cell receptor (beta chain) is from a study of T cells in Graves' hyperthyroidism and ophthalmopathy. The germline V and J ends were trimmed by 5 bases and 16 bases, with 24 bases remaining between them. Germline V gene lookup returns CDR1 SGHTA and CDR2 FQGNSA. This CDR3 region has 14 residues. With respect to this clonotype: Its antigen is not identified. A much bigger clone sits one base away, suggesting this may be a read error.

Study-wide results and caveats: Progression to ophthalmopathy was predicted a median of 6.5 months early. Also found in blood were most expanded thyroid clonotypes above 0.001.

RNA transcripts provided the source from which TCR beta CDR3 regions were amplified. The primer set for the first-round RT-PCR of the TCR CDR3 was HTBI. TCRdb re-called the multiplex PCR reads through MiXCR, storing one row per CDR3 protein. The data hold around 100,000 distinct CDR3 sequences, with roughly 50% observed a single time. Stable Graves' hyperthyroidism denoted no ophthalmopathy progression over 18 months. This clonotype originated in a man aged 35 to 55 with Graves' hyperthyroidism. The sequencing sample was made of blood. This chain uses TRBV7-2 with TRBJ2-1, with no clear D. The CDR3 coding sequence is TGTGCCAGCAGCCAAGGTGGTGAAGGAATGGGAAGTTTCTTC. This encodes CASSQGGEGMGSFF.